Below are 23 T cell receptor beta chains sequenced from a single sample in a study of blood T cell repertoires in COVID-19 (dated by TCRdb to the early 2020s). Libraries were prepared through the immunoSEQ multiplex PCR assay. TCRdb retrieved this table from immuneACCESS and kept in-frame rearrangements only. Not all clones are present; in checked studies, unresolved V genes account for under half, and no reason is known for the remainder. The sample includes some 240,000 clones, with 80% to 90% observed a single time. The ten largest clones capture about 2.9% of the sample. Source material: PBMCs or T cells enriched from blood (not recorded which). The receptors originated from a woman in her thirties or forties who had been exposed to COVID-19.

The chain couples TRBV11-3 to TRBJ1-6; 7 positions agree with TRBD1. The ends lost 3 bases at V and 3 bases at J; junction bases unmatched: 2. CDR1 and CDR2 from the germline V gene are SGHNT and YENEEA. This CDR3 is built from 15 residues. In DNA form, the CDR3 reads TGTGCCAGCAGCTTCAGACAGGGCTATAATTCACCCCTCCACTTT. As protein: CASSFRQGYNSPLHF.

The V and J genes are TRBV5-4 and TRBJ2-5, with 7 bases identical to TRBD2. V trimming: 4 bases; J trimming: 3 bases; junction bases outside the gene matches: 9. The CDR3 runs to 15 residues. Per the germline V gene, CDR1 is SGHNT and CDR2 is YYREEE (reference sequence). The CDR3 sequence: CASSRRTRGEETQYF. The CDR3 nucleotides are TGTGCCAGCAGCCGGAGGACCCGGGGGGAAGAGACCCAGTACTTC.

This clone was observed a few times. The junction does not match germline at one end; this may be a read error. The chain recombines TRBV5-1 with TRBJ2-3, with no clear D. The CDR3 loop spans 14 amino acids. Germline V lookup: CDR1 SGHRS, CDR2 YFSETQ. The CDR3 DNA sequence: TGTGCCAGCAGCTTGGTAGAATCCACAGATACGCAGTATTTT. Its protein is CASSLVESTDTQYF.

V usage is TRBV7-9 and J usage is TRBJ1-1; TRBD1 might be the D (5 bases). Trimming stripped 1 base from V and 2 bases from J, with 11 bases between. CDR3 length: 15 amino acids. Germline values: CDR1 SEHNR, CDR2 FQNEAQ (reference sequence). The CDR3: CASSLDQTANTEAFF. CDR3 bases: TGTGCCAGCAGCTTAGATCAGACAGCCAACACTGAAGCTTTCTTT. The full variable domain, in which reference TRBV7-9 and TRBJ1-1 provide the parts outside the CDR3, is DTGVSQNPRHKITKRGQNVTFRCDPISEHNRLYWYRQTLGQGPEFLTYFQNEAQLEKSRLLSDRFSAERPKGSFSTLEIQRTEQGDSAMYLCASSLDQTANTEAFFGQGTRLTVV.

The chain links TRBV28 to TRBJ1-1; D unresolved. V was trimmed by 7 bases and J by 5 bases, leaving 14 bases between them. Germline loops: CDR1 MDHEN, CDR2 SYDVKM. CDR3 length equals 13 residues. The CDR3 sequence: CASKTGSRTEAFF. DNA of the CDR3: TGTGCCAGCAAAACGGGAAGTAGGACTGAAGCTTTCTTT. The whole variable domain, remainder taken from reference TRBV28 and TRBJ1-1, is DVKVTQSSRYLVKRTGEKVFLECVQDMDHENMFWYRQDPGLGLRLIYFSYDVKMKEKGDIPEGYSVSREKKERFSLILESASTNQTSMYLCASKTGSRTEAFFGQGTRLTVV.

This chain links TRBV24-1 with TRBJ1-5; the match to TRBD1 covers 8 bases. The germline V gene encodes CDR1 KGHDR and CDR2 SFDVKD. The CDR3 is 15 residues long. V lost 4 bases, J lost 5 bases, and 6 bases stayed unmatched. This CDR3 reads CATSDRDRRDQPQHF. In nucleotides, the CDR3 is TGTGCCACCAGTGACCGGGACAGGAGGGATCAGCCCCAGCATTTT.

Comment on this clone: The junction does not match germline at one end; this may be a read error. This chain uses TRBV5-1 with TRBJ2-3; tentative D call: TRBD2 (5 bases). The germline V gene has CDR1 SGHRS and CDR2 YFSETQ. The CDR3 runs to 16 residues. The CDR3 here is CASSWGGGASTDTQYF. For the CDR3, the DNA is TGTGCCAGCAGCTGGGGTGGAGGAGCTAGCACAGATACGCAGTATTTT. The full variable domain, in which reference TRBV5-1 and TRBJ2-3 provide the parts outside the CDR3, is KAGVTQTPRYLIKTRGQQVTLSCSPISGHRSVSWYQQTPGQGLQFLFEYFSETQRNKGNFPGRFSGRQFSNSRSEMNVSTLELGDSALYLCASSWGGGASTDTQYFGPGTRLTVL.

The chain carries TRBV7-2 and TRBJ2-1; D unclear. Germline assignment: CDR1 SGHTA and CDR2 FQGNSA. Trimming shortened V by 1 base and J by 5 bases, and 9 bases separated the two germline ends. The CDR3 consists of 14 residues. CDR3: CASSLVAINNEQFF. In DNA, the CDR3 is TGTGCCAGCAGCTTAGTCGCTATAAACAATGAGCAGTTCTTC.

The chain joins TRBV7-3 to TRBJ2-3; D is undetermined. The germline V and J ends were trimmed by 3 bases and 8 bases, with 15 bases remaining between them. CDR1 SGHTA and CDR2 FQGTGA come from the germline V gene. The CDR3 covers 14 residues. CDR3 nucleotide sequence: TGTGCCAGCAGCTTCGGCCAGGTCCCCGCTACGCAGTATTTT. It translates to CASSFGQVPATQYF.

The chain uses TRBV28 and TRBJ2-7, with TRBD1 identical over 7 bases. V lost 5 bases, J lost 4 bases, and 8 bases stayed unmatched. Per the germline V gene, CDR1 is MDHEN and CDR2 is SYDVKM. The CDR3 length is 14 residues. The CDR3 here is CASSAGQVDYEQYV. CDR3 in DNA: TGTGCCAGCAGTGCAGGACAGGTCGATTACGAGCAGTACGTC.

CDR3 sequence: CAWSTTTGQPQHF. In DNA, the CDR3 is TGTGCCTGGAGTACCACAACAGGTCAGCCCCAGCATTTT. The gene calls are TRBV30 and TRBJ1-5, with D possibly being TRBD1 (5 bases). Germline V gene data show CDR1 as GTSNPN and CDR2 as SVGIG (reference sequence). Deletions cut 2 bases from V and 6 bases from J, with 11 bases between. The CDR3 is made up of 13 amino acids. The variable domain in full, with the rest retrieved from reference TRBV30 and TRBJ1-5, is SQTIHQWPATLVQPVGSPLSLECTVEGTSNPNLYWYRQAAGRGLQLLFYSVGIGQISSEVPQNLSASRPQDRQFILSSKKLLLSDSGFYLCAWSTTTGQPQHFGDGTRLSIL.

V and J are TRBV27 and TRBJ1-5; TRBD1 matches at 7 bases. The CDR3 runs to 15 residues. CDR1 is MNHEY and CDR2 is SMNVEV in the germline V gene (reference sequence). Unmatched junction bases numbered 9, after V lost 5 bases and J lost 5 bases. CDR3 DNA: TGTGCCAGCAGTCGAATTGGGACAGCCTATCAGCCCCAGCATTTT. Its protein is CASSRIGTAYQPQHF.

A word on this clone: A read error may account for a junction end that differs from germline. V is TRBV5-1 and J is TRBJ1-4; D is possibly TRBD1 (6 bases). Per the germline V gene, CDR1 is SGHRS and CDR2 is YFSETQ. CDR3 length equals 15 residues. The CDR3 DNA follows: TGTGCCAGCAGCTTGGTTCAGGGGCGCAGTGAAAAACTGTTTTTT. Encoded protein: CASSLVQGRSEKLFF.

This clone was seen a handful of times. This chain connects TRBV18 to TRBJ2-2; D remains ambiguous. V was trimmed by 2 bases and J by 3 bases, leaving 13 bases between them. Germline-derived CDR1 and CDR2 are KGHSH and LQKENI. The CDR3 is 16 amino acids. CDR3 in amino acids: CASSPFVTADTGELFF. The CDR3 region has the DNA TGTGCCAGCTCACCATTCGTCACCGCGGACACCGGGGAGCTGTTTTTT.

The rearrangement uses TRBV6-6 and TRBJ1-6; 9 bases match TRBD1. The CDR3 runs to 17 residues. CDR1 is MNHNY, CDR2 SVGAGI, per germline (reference sequence). With 5 bases clipped from V and 7 bases from J, the junction kept 12 bases outside the gene matches. Written as DNA, the CDR3 is TGTGCCAGCAGTGGATCTCCGGGACAGGGTGACAATTCACCCCTCCACTTT. The encoded protein is CASSGSPGQGDNSPLHF.

J is TRBJ2-7 and V is TRBV6-5; 9 bases align to TRBD1. Germline lookup yields CDR1 MNHEY and CDR2 SVGAGI. Unmatched junction bases numbered 6, after V lost 10 bases and J lost 2 bases. This CDR3 region has 13 residues. CDR3 protein: CATQDRGAYEQYV. The CDR3 DNA reads TGTGCCACCCAGGACAGGGGAGCCTACGAGCAGTACGTC.

This chain connects TRBV5-1 to TRBJ1-6; tentative D call: TRBD1 (6 bases). Germline CDR1 and CDR2: SGHRS and YFSETQ. V was clipped by 0 bases and J by 9 bases, with 16 bases between them. This CDR3 spans 16 amino acids. This CDR3 is CASSLEGHSRGSPLHF. The CDR3 nucleotides read TGCGCCAGCAGCTTGGAGGGACACTCGAGAGGTTCACCCCTCCACTTT. Full variable domain (remainder filled in from reference TRBV5-1 and TRBJ1-6): KAGVTQTPRYLIKTRGQQVTLSCSPISGHRSVSWYQQTPGQGLQFLFEYFSETQRNKGNFPGRFSGRQFSNSRSEMNVSTLELGDSALYLCASSLEGHSRGSPLHFGNGTRLTVT.

The chain carries TRBV24-1 and TRBJ2-3; 9 bases are shared with TRBD1. The CDR3 covers 20 residues. Germline V gene data show CDR1 as KGHDR and CDR2 as SFDVKD. Trimming cost V 3 bases and J 0 bases; bases outside gene matches: 15. The chain's CDR3 is CATSDPSPRQGDPSTDTQYF. In DNA, the CDR3 is TGTGCCACCAGTGATCCCTCCCCGCGACAGGGGGATCCTAGCACAGATACGCAGTATTTT.

The chain has TRBV28 and TRBJ2-7; 9 bases map to TRBD1. The CDR3 is 15 residues long. V dropped 4 bases and J dropped 3; count of bases not matched to a gene: 7. The V gene's germline CDR1 is MDHEN and CDR2 SYDVKM. The CDR3 DNA reads TGTGCCAGCAGTTCGACCGGGACAGGGAACTACGAGCAGTACTTC. Protein: CASSSTGTGNYEQYF.

The genes are TRBV15 and TRBJ2-7; the match to TRBD2 covers 14 bases. The CDR3 has 18 residues. V shed 2 bases and J 2 bases; nucleotides not matched to a gene: 8. Germline-derived CDR1 and CDR2 are LNHNV and YYDKDF (reference sequence). The CDR3 loop reads CATSRYIGTSGSTYEQYV. The CDR3 region has the DNA TGTGCCACCAGCAGATACATCGGGACTAGCGGGAGTACCTACGAGCAGTACGTC.

The chain is built from TRBV18 and TRBJ2-7, with a tentative D call TRBD1 (5 bases). Deletions cut 5 bases from V and 2 bases from J, with 13 bases between. There are 14 residues in the CDR3. The germline V gene encodes CDR1 KGHSH and CDR2 LQKENI. In DNA, the CDR3 is TGTGCCAGCTCATTAACAGGTACGGCCTACGAGCAGTACGTC. Amino acids: CASSLTGTAYEQYV.

V gene TRBV12-5 combines with J gene TRBJ1-2; D is unclear. The CDR3 sequence is 11 residues long. CDR1 and CDR2 (germline): LGHNT, FRNRAP. Trimming cost V 9 bases and J 4 bases, with 9 bases left between them. The CDR3 DNA is TGTGCTAGAGAGGAAGGCTATGGCTACACCTTC. Its translation is CAREEGYGYTF.

This chain joins TRBV28 and TRBJ1-1; tentative D call: TRBD1 (5 bases). Germline V lookup: CDR1 MDHEN, CDR2 SYDVKM. Trimming pared 6 bases from V and 0 bases from J, leaving 29 bases between. This CDR3 comprises 20 residues. CDR3 protein: CASRFVSGKGLSSMNTEAFF. CDR3 sequence (DNA): TGTGCCAGCAGGTTCGTTTCGGGAAAGGGACTTTCTTCCATGAACACTGAAGCTTTCTTT.